This record covers a single TCR beta chain. The antigen is not known. Researchers isolated CD4+ T cells once around 11 days of culture had elapsed. Every participant took two doses of the BNT162b2 or mRNA-1273 vaccine. The sample comes from a study of vaccination effects on CD4 cells after COVID-19. For the study at large: A density of over 1.5 million PBMC per well was used; these cells were cultured with roughly 10 IU/ml IL-2 and approximately 9.4 ug/ml peptides. Study-wide results and caveats: Marked clonal contraction was seen late after vaccination (in both infection- and vaccine-induced clones).

TCRdb's table, derived via immunoSEQ multiplex PCR, lists solely in-frame clones and lacks some. This table holds about 40,000 clones, about 70% found once. V was trimmed by 6 bases and J by 1 base, leaving 12 bases between them. This CDR3 spans 14 amino acids. Looked up from germline, CDR1 is SGHAT and CDR2 is FQNNGV. This sequence originates from a human donor who received a COVID-19 vaccine. The sample here was CD4+ T cells from PBMCs cultured without peptide, taken after COVID-19 vaccination. The chain has TRBV11-2 and TRBJ1-1, with D possibly being TRBD1 (5 bases). CDR3 in DNA: TGTGCCAGCAGGTTGGGGCATCAGAACACTGAAGCTTTCTTT. It translates to CASRLGHQNTEAFF.